This T cell receptor beta chain appears in the sequencing data of a study of T cell responses to AZD1222 COVID-19 vaccine. Notes on the study in general: Clonal diversity may have been underestimated in mostly white British donors.

Using immunoSEQ multiplex PCR, the repertoire was profiled, and TCRdb retains in-frame clones only, with some absent. The repertoire consists of 150,000 to 200,000 clones, with around 90% occurring once and the leading ten covering 0.9% to 1.2%. Details on this clone: Its antigen is not known.

The CDR3 spans 20 residues. This sample comprised peripheral blood, obtained 28 days after the second AZD1222 dose. The TCR originated in an adult who received the AZD1222 COVID-19 vaccine. The rearrangement joins TRBV1 to TRBJ2-3; the DNA was not used to check the table's D call, TRBD2. TRBV1 is shown as a pseudogene. CDR3 in amino acids: CTSSKGKFRKRGATTDTQYF. CDR3 nucleotide sequence: TGCACCAGCAGCAAAGGAAAATTTCGTAAGCGGGGGGCTACTACAGATACGCAGTATTTT.